The rows below give T cell receptor beta chains drawn from one sample of a study of siplizumab effects on memory and regulatory T cells. Clones were read by immunoSEQ multiplex PCR, and TCRdb kept only the in-frame ones, dropping some. The sample consists of tens of thousands of clones, 75% to 90% of them appearing once. Sequenced input: memory CD4+ T cells sorted from blood. The receptors originated from a human donor in good health. The CDR3 runs from the conserved cysteine through the conserved F or W.

j_call,v_call,cdr3_aa
TRBJ2-7,TRBV6-5,CASSASGTSGYEQYF
TRBJ1-1,TRBV6-6,CASSFSVNTEAFF
TRBJ1-2,TRBV14,CASSPRLRFYGYTF
TRBJ1-1,TRBV2,CASSEQARHTEAFF
TRBJ1-6,TRBV19,CASSWPSSPLHF
TRBJ1-1,TRBV12-5,CASGIPIQGAINTEAFF
TRBJ1-4,TRBV5-4,CASSSEQYNEKLFF
TRBJ2-7,TRBV19,CASSKPGQGTYEQYF
TRBJ2-2,TRBV18,CASSPQTGELFF
TRBJ1-6,TRBV6-6,CASSSSLTGGNSPLHF
TRBJ2-5,TRBV4-1,CASSPRWTGGQETQYF
TRBJ2-2,TRBV5-4,CASSGRQEDTGELFF
TRBJ1-3,TRBV5-1,CASSLANPGGNTIYF
TRBJ2-1,TRBV6-5,CASRKPDRVEQFF
TRBJ1-5,TRBV6-5,CASSQGGNGQPQHF
TRBJ1-4,TRBV29-1,CSAALSANEKLFF
TRBJ1-1,TRBV11-2,CASSPPGGATEAFF
TRBJ2-3,TRBV30,CAWSPTADTQYF
TRBJ2-7,TRBV5-1,CASSPLAGGSYEQYF
TRBJ2-7,TRBV4-2,CASSREGNYEQYF
TRBJ2-7,TRBV5-1,CASSGSGTPSYEQYF
TRBJ2-7,TRBV5-1,CASSLEGPTYEQYF
TRBJ1-1,TRBV15,CATSPRQGGTEAFF
TRBJ2-4,TRBV29-1,CSVEYRGVKNIQYF
TRBJ2-2,TRBV6-5,CASSYSETRNTGELFF
TRBJ1-2,TRBV5-5,CASSLDTTTNYGYTF
TRBJ2-1,TRBV18,CASSPPTGGFGEQFF
TRBJ2-1,TRBV7-3,CASSLTVGVTKEQFF
TRBJ1-5,TRBV18,CASSPLASNQPQHF
TRBJ2-5,TRBV10-1,CASSEGGYGETQYF
TRBJ2-5,TRBV18,CASSHGLGLAGATNQETQYF
TRBJ2-7,TRBV2,CASTGQGTSYEQYF
TRBJ1-1,TRBV18,CASSPPGRTVVNTEAFF
TRBJ1-5,TRBV19,CASKVSPYSNQPQHF